A single sample gave rise to the 15 T cell receptor beta chains below, sequenced in a study of post-analysis software for immune sequencing data. Tagging with unique molecular identifiers was a feature of the TCR beta cDNA libraries. TCRdb passed the PCR reads through MiXCR, listing each CDR3 protein once. The sample comprises about 770,000 distinct CDR3 sequences, 46% of which are singletons, and around 4.7% rests with the top ten. Notes on the study in general: When patients were compared with controls, a handful of TRBV segments were more frequent, TRBV5-6, TRBV5-1 and TRBV20-1 among them.

What these receptors recognize is not known. Sequencing was carried out using blood. The source is a girl between 10 and 17 years old with multiple sclerosis.

This clonotype came up many times. CDR3 nucleotide sequence: TGCAGCGTTGTGGTATGGGGGGTAGTTGGCACTGAAGCTTTCTTT. Residues: CSVVVWGVVGTEAFF. The chain carries TRBV29-1 and TRBJ1-1; D might be TRBD1 (5 bases). Trimming removed 4 bases at V and 4 bases at J, with 19 bases between. Per the germline V gene, CDR1 is SQVTM and CDR2 is ANQGSEA. CDR3 length: 15 amino acids.

A few counts support this clonotype. V and J are TRBV4-1 and TRBJ2-5; TRBD2 agrees at 9 bases. This CDR3 is built from 16 residues. V gave up 0 bases and J gave up 3 bases; unmatched junction bases: 5. CDR1 is MGHRA and CDR2 is YSYEKL in the germline V gene. The chain's CDR3 is CASSQEGVAGEETQYF. CDR3 coding DNA: TGCGCCAGCAGCCAAGAAGGGGTAGCGGGAGAAGAGACCCAGTACTTC.

This clonotype appeared a few times. This chain links TRBV27 with TRBJ1-2, with D perhaps TRBD1 (5 bases). Germline V gene data show CDR1 as MNHEY and CDR2 as SMNVEV (reference sequence). This CDR3 spans 17 amino acids. The V end was cut by 2 bases, the J end by 4 bases, with 20 bases between. The CDR3 nucleotides are TGTGCCAGCAGTTTAACGGGACGGCACCTATATCCCTATGGCTACACCTTC. Translated: CASSLTGRHLYPYGYTF.

The chain employs TRBV20-1 and TRBJ1-1; no clear D gene. The CDR3 covers 12 residues. Germline CDR1 DFQATT, CDR2 SNEGSKA (reference sequence). Trimming pared 6 bases from V and 1 base from J, leaving 9 bases between. In DNA form, the CDR3 reads TGCAGTGCCTCGAACAAGAACACTGAAGCTTTCTTT. Protein sequence: CSASNKNTEAFF.

The chain is built from TRBV11-3 and TRBJ2-3, with D possibly being TRBD2 (5 bases). Germline-derived CDR1 and CDR2 are SGHNT and YENEEA. The CDR3 contains 16 residues. V was clipped by 5 bases and J by 0 bases, with 15 bases between them. Here the CDR3 DNA reads TGTGCCAGCAGCCGAGGACTCAAATTGAGCACAGATACGCAGTATTTT. The encoded protein is CASSRGLKLSTDTQYF.

The chain carries TRBV5-5 and TRBJ1-2; TRBD1 is a possible D gene (5 bases). CDR3 length: 12 residues. Germline lookup yields CDR1 SGHKS and CDR2 YYEKEE (reference sequence). The V end lost 4 bases, the J end lost 8 bases, and 12 bases lay between the germline ends. CDR3 DNA: TGTGCCAGCAGCCCTAGGAGGGACGGCTACACCTTC. It is translated as CASSPRRDGYTF.

The V gene is TRBV4-3, the J gene TRBJ1-2; D call uncertain. This CDR3 is built from 15 residues. The germline gives CDR1 LGHNA, CDR2 YSLEER. The V and J ends lost 1 base and 4 bases respectively, with 13 bases between them. The DNA of the CDR3 is TGCGCCAGCAGCCAAGTGACTCCTAGTGGCTATGGCTACACCTTC. Protein: CASSQVTPSGYGYTF.

This clonotype was counted between two and nine times. V gene TRBV28 combines with J gene TRBJ2-1; possible D gene TRBD2, 6 bases. The CDR3 runs to 16 residues. V was pared by 2 bases and J by 6 bases, with 17 bases between. CDR1 is MDHEN and CDR2 is SYDVKM in the germline V gene. CDR3 region: CASSLNTRESLNEQFF. DNA of the CDR3: TGTGCCAGCAGTTTAAACACCCGGGAGAGTCTCAATGAGCAGTTCTTC.

The chain links TRBV12-3 or TRBV12-4 to TRBJ2-6, with 7 bases that match TRBD1. This CDR3 has 17 amino acids. V trimming: 6 bases; J trimming: 3 bases; junction bases outside the gene matches: 11. The CDR3 DNA reads as TGTGCCAGCAGACCAAGTACAGGGGCTGGTGGGGCCAACGTCCTGACTTTC. This translates into CASRPSTGAGGANVLTF.

Notes on this clonotype: One end of the junction is discordant with germline, which a read error may explain. The J gene is TRBJ2-1, the V gene TRBV7-6; 14 nucleotides match TRBD2. The CDR3 length is 16 residues. The germline V gene encodes CDR1 SGHVS and CDR2 FNYEAQ. CDR3 in DNA: TGTGCCAGCAGCGGGACTAGCGGGGGCTCCTACAATGCGCAGTTCTTC. This encodes CASSGTSGGSYNAQFF.

J is TRBJ1-2 and V is TRBV27; 10 nucleotides match TRBD1. CDR1 is MNHEY, CDR2 SMNVEV, per germline (reference sequence). This CDR3 spans 11 amino acids. CDR3 bases: TGTGCGGTGGGGACAGGGGATGGCTACACCTTC. It is translated as CAVGTGDGYTF.

The chain is built from TRBV6-4 and TRBJ2-1, with D perhaps given as TRBD1 or TRBD2 (6 bases each). Trimming took 6 bases from V and 11 from J, leaving 17 bases between them. CDR3 length equals 13 residues. Germline assignment: CDR1 MRHNA and CDR2 SNTAGT. In DNA, the CDR3 is TGTGCCAGCAGAGACCCTCGAGGGGGGAAGCAGTTCTTC. Encoded protein: CASRDPRGGKQFF.

This clonotype was picked up a small number of times. One junction end does not reproduce the germline sequence, and a read error may be involved. The V gene is TRBV7-2, the J gene TRBJ2-3; D is unresolved. The CDR3 runs 10 residues. Germline-derived CDR1 and CDR2 are SGHTA and FQGNSA. The CDR3 region has the DNA TGTGCCAGAAGCAGAGATACGCAGTATTTT. Translating gives CARSRDTQYF.

This clonotype came up a few times. V and J are TRBV5-1 and TRBJ2-7; tentatively, D is TRBD1 (6 bases). Germline lookup yields CDR1 SGHRS and CDR2 YFSETQ. V lost 2 bases and J lost 2, with 11 bases in between. The CDR3 is made up of 14 amino acids. CDR3 sequence (DNA): TGCGCCAGCAGCTTTAAGGGACAAGCCTACGAGCAGTACTTC. Residues: CASSFKGQAYEQYF.

This chain connects TRBV7-8 to TRBJ1-4, with no clear D. V was shortened by 3 bases and J by 4 bases, with 9 bases between the two germline ends. This CDR3 is 14 amino acids long. The germline V gene encodes CDR1 SGHVS and CDR2 FQNEAQ. CDR3: CASSFWRNNEKLFF. CDR3 coding DNA: TGTGCCAGCAGCTTTTGGCGGAATAATGAAAAACTGTTTTTT.